Presented here are 26 T cell receptor beta chains from one specimen sequenced in a study of blood T cell repertoires in COVID-19. Sequencing used immunoSEQ multiplex PCR; TCRdb keeps in-frame clones, though not all of them. The sample contains 350,000 to 500,000 clones, 80% to 90% of which appear only once. Sequenced input: peripheral blood. All receptors derive from a man between 18 and 29 years old with COVID-19, enrolled during active disease.

The J gene is TRBJ1-5, the V gene TRBV19, with TRBD1 matching over 10 bases. The CDR3 is 15 residues long. Trimming removed 5 bases from V and 4 bases from J; junction bases left unmatched: 5. CDR1 and CDR2 (germline): LNHDA, SQIVND (reference sequence). Written as DNA, the CDR3 is TGTGCCAGTAGTCGTGGACAGGGGGATAATCAGCCCCAGCATTTT. Amino acids: CASSRGQGDNQPQHF.

This clone was counted only a few times. V usage is TRBV2 and J usage is TRBJ2-2; TRBD1 aligns across 8 bases. Germline values: CDR1 SNHLY, CDR2 FYNNEI. CDR3 length: 16 amino acids. J lost 4 bases, V lost 8 bases, and 12 bases had no gene match. The CDR3 reads CASSSSGGSGTGELFF. In DNA form, the CDR3 reads TGTGCCAGCTCCTCTTCAGGGGGCTCGGGCACCGGGGAGCTGTTTTTT. The full variable domain, with the rest looked up from reference TRBV2 and TRBJ2-2, is EPEVTQTPSHQVTQMGQEVILRCVPISNHLYFYWYRQILGQKVEFLVSFYNNEISEKSEIFDDQFSVERPDGSNFTLKIRSTKLEDSAMYFCASSSSGGSGTGELFFGEGSRLTVL.

This clone appeared once. The chain links TRBV12-3 or TRBV12-4 to TRBJ2-1, with D perhaps matching TRBD2 (5 bases). V was shortened by 3 bases and J by 12 bases, with 9 bases between the two germline ends. The CDR3 covers 11 residues. The CDR3 DNA reads TGTGCCAGCAGTTTGGGTCTAGCGCAGTTCTTC. This encodes CASSLGLAQFF.

CDR3 sequence reads: CATSDLGVTETQYF. The CDR3 region has the DNA TGTGCCACCAGTGATTTGGGAGTCACAGAGACCCAGTACTTC. This chain joins TRBV24-1 and TRBJ2-5; D not certain. The CDR3 extends over 14 amino acids. Between the trimmed V and J ends, which lost 0 bases and 4 bases, there was a span of 8 bases. CDR1 KGHDR and CDR2 SFDVKD come from the germline V gene.

The V and J genes are TRBV11-2 and TRBJ1-2; TRBD1 might be the D (5 bases). The length of the CDR3 is 15 residues. Per the germline V gene, CDR1 is SGHAT and CDR2 is FQNNGV. V lost 2 bases and J 4 bases, leaving 14 bases between the germline ends. The CDR3 protein is CASSLKGDSSYGYTF. The CDR3 nucleotides read TGTGCCAGCAGCTTAAAAGGGGACTCCAGCTATGGCTACACCTTC. Drawing the rest from reference TRBV11-2 and TRBJ1-2, the complete variable domain is EAGVAQSPRYKIIEKRQSVAFWCNPISGHATLYWYQQILGQGPKLLIQFQNNGVVDDSQLPKDRFSAERLKGVDSTLKIQPAKLEDSAVYLCASSLKGDSSYGYTFGSGTRLTVV.

The rearrangement links TRBV25-1 to TRBJ2-1, with D uncertain. CDR1 and CDR2 (germline): MGHDK, SYGVNS. V lost 5 bases and J lost 9, with 14 bases in between. This CDR3 contains 13 residues. The DNA for the CDR3 is TGTGCCAGCAGTTCATCGGTCGTTGCTGAGCAGTTCTTC. Amino acids: CASSSSVVAEQFF. Full variable domain (outside the CDR3, taken from reference TRBV25-1 and TRBJ2-1): EADIYQTPRYLVIGTGKKITLECSQTMGHDKMYWYQQDPGMELHLIHYSYGVNSTEKGDLSSESTVSRIRTEHFPLTLESARPSHTSQYLCASSSSVVAEQFFGPGTRLTVL.

The V call is TRBV2, the J call TRBJ2-2, with 12 nucleotides matching TRBD2. CDR3 length: 15 residues. Looked up from germline, CDR1 is SNHLY and CDR2 is FYNNEI. Unmatched junction bases numbered 3, after V lost 7 bases and J lost 3 bases. CDR3 coding DNA: TGTGCCAGCACTGGGACTAGCGGGTACACCGGGGAGCTGTTTTTT. This codes for CASTGTSGYTGELFF.

The chain carries TRBV2 and TRBJ2-1; 10 positions agree with TRBD2. V was pared by 2 bases and J by 9 bases, with 7 bases of the junction left unmatched. The CDR3 has 15 amino acids. Germline CDR1 is SNHLY and CDR2 is FYNNEI. The CDR3 reads CASSENSGRQSEQFF. The DNA of the CDR3 is TGTGCCAGCAGTGAAAATAGCGGGAGGCAGAGTGAGCAGTTCTTC.

The rearrangement uses TRBV19 and TRBJ2-1, with 11 bases identical to TRBD2. This CDR3 is built from 15 residues. Germline CDR1 reads LNHDA; CDR2 reads SQIVND (reference sequence). The trim removed 6 bases at V and 4 bases at J, leaving 5 bases unmatched. The CDR3, as DNA: TGTGCCAGTAGCCAACTAGCGGGAGCGTACAATGAGCAGTTCTTC. The encoded protein is CASSQLAGAYNEQFF.

The V gene is TRBV28, the J gene TRBJ2-3; TRBD1 matches at 10 bases. With 1 base clipped from V and 5 bases from J, the junction kept 3 bases outside the gene matches. The CDR3 is made up of 15 amino acids. Germline assignment: CDR1 MDHEN and CDR2 SYDVKM. CDR3 nucleotides: TGTGCCAGCAGTTTATCGGGACAGGGGATAGATACGCAGTATTTT. This encodes CASSLSGQGIDTQYF.

The chain has TRBV12-3 or TRBV12-4 and TRBJ1-1; D is undetermined. The CDR3 extends over 13 amino acids. Trimming took off 6 bases at V and 5 bases at J, with 13 bases between the two ends. This CDR3 is CASSPASATEAFF. The CDR3 nucleotides are TGTGCCAGCAGCCCGGCGTCAGCGACTGAAGCTTTCTTT.

The chain uses TRBV7-9 and TRBJ2-5; perhaps TRBD1 as D (5 bases). The CDR3 is 13 residues long. The germline V and J ends were trimmed by 2 bases and 2 bases, with 6 bases remaining between them. CDR1 is SEHNR, CDR2 FQNEAQ, per germline (reference sequence). Written as DNA, the CDR3 is TGTGCCAGCAGCTTATCAGGGCAAGAGACCCAGTACTTC. This gives the protein CASSLSGQETQYF. The full variable domain, with the rest looked up from reference TRBV7-9 and TRBJ2-5, is DTGVSQNPRHKITKRGQNVTFRCDPISEHNRLYWYRQTLGQGPEFLTYFQNEAQLEKSRLLSDRFSAERPKGSFSTLEIQRTEQGDSAMYLCASSLSGQETQYFGPGTRLLVL.

The CDR3: CASSQALVAGWGETQYF. The CDR3 coding sequence is TGTGCCAGCAGCCAAGCCCTTGTAGCGGGGTGGGGTGAGACCCAGTACTTC. The V call is TRBV3-1 (or the pseudogene TRBV3-2), the J call TRBJ2-5; TRBD2 matches at 8 bases. The CDR3 is 17 residues long. V dropped 1 base and J dropped 5; count of bases not matched to a gene: 12. CDR1 LGHDT and CDR2 YNNKEL come from the germline V gene (reference sequence).

The V gene is TRBV5-4, the J gene TRBJ2-7; 10 bases are a match to TRBD1. This CDR3 contains 14 residues. V lost 3 bases to trimming and J lost 4 bases; unmatched junction nucleotides: 4. Per germline, CDR1 SGHNT and CDR2 YYREEE (reference sequence). The CDR3 protein is CASSSRDRGYEQYF. The CDR3 DNA sequence: TGTGCCAGCAGCTCGCGGGACAGGGGATACGAGCAGTACTTC.

The chain links TRBV6-6 to TRBJ1-1, with 10 bases that match TRBD1. The length of the CDR3 is 15 residues. Trimming removed 0 bases from V and 4 bases from J; junction bases left unmatched: 2. CDR1 is MNHNY, CDR2 SVGAGI, per germline (reference sequence). The CDR3 sequence: CASSYSGTGATEAFF. CDR3 in DNA: TGTGCCAGCAGTTACTCCGGGACAGGGGCCACTGAAGCTTTCTTT.

V gene TRBV5-1 combines with J gene TRBJ1-2; TRBD1 agrees at 8 bases. The germline CDR1 and CDR2 sequences are SGHRS and YFSETQ. The CDR3 runs 16 residues. Germline trimming cut 2 bases from V and 1 base from J; bases unmatched to any gene: 7. The CDR3 DNA is TGCGCCAGCAGCTTCGGACAGGGTCCGATTAACTATGGCTACACCTTC. Translation: CASSFGQGPINYGYTF.

Worth noting for this clone: The junction departs from the called germline gene at one end, perhaps through a read error. The chain recombines TRBV18 with TRBJ2-1; 9 nucleotides agree with TRBD1. Germline assignment: CDR1 KGHSH and CDR2 LQKENI. The CDR3 spans 12 residues. The DNA for the CDR3 is TGTGCCAGCTCATGGGGACAGGGCGTATCCCTCTTC. It is translated as CASSWGQGVSLF. Filled out from reference TRBV18 and TRBJ2-1, the complete variable domain reads NAGVMQNPRHLVRRRGQEARLRCSPMKGHSHVYWYRQLPEEGLKFMVYLQKENIIDESGMPKERFSAEFPKEGPSILRIQQVVRGDSAAYFCASSWGQGVSLFGPGTRLTVL.

The chain employs TRBV18 and TRBJ2-5, with D perhaps matching TRBD2 (5 bases). Germline V CDR1 and CDR2: KGHSH, LQKENI. This CDR3 has 14 amino acids. Trimming removed 3 bases at V and 2 bases at J, with 10 bases between. The chain's CDR3 is CASSPGVRQETQYF. The CDR3 bases are TGTGCCAGCTCACCGGGAGTAAGGCAAGAGACCCAGTACTTC. Drawing the rest from reference TRBV18 and TRBJ2-5, the complete variable domain is NAGVMQNPRHLVRRRGQEARLRCSPMKGHSHVYWYRQLPEEGLKFMVYLQKENIIDESGMPKERFSAEFPKEGPSILRIQQVVRGDSAAYFCASSPGVRQETQYFGPGTRLLVL.

The chain combines TRBV19 with TRBJ1-1, with D possibly TRBD1 on 5 matching bases. CDR1 and CDR2 (germline): LNHDA, SQIVND (reference sequence). This CDR3 contains 13 residues. V was clipped by 4 bases and J by 3 bases, with 9 bases between them. The CDR3 is CASSTGYYTEAFF. In DNA, the CDR3 is TGTGCCAGTAGTACAGGGTACTACACTGAAGCTTTCTTT.

The chain uses TRBV11-1 and TRBJ2-1; 7 nucleotides align to TRBD2. Germline-derived CDR1 and CDR2 are SGHAT and FQDESV (reference sequence). There are 16 residues in the CDR3. J lost 0 bases, V lost 7 bases, and 9 bases had no gene match. Here the CDR3 DNA reads TGTGCCAGCACGGGTGAGGGCGGGAGCTCCTACAATGAGCAGTTCTTC. This codes for CASTGEGGSSYNEQFF.

V and J are TRBV6-5 and TRBJ2-1, with D maybe TRBD1 (6 bases). CDR3 length: 12 amino acids. Trimming cost V 6 bases and J 16 bases, with 19 bases left between them. Germline CDR1 reads MNHEY; CDR2 reads SVGAGI. The CDR3 nucleotides read TGTGCCAGCAGCCTACAGGGAAATGAGCCCTTCTTC. Translation: CASSLQGNEPFF.

This rearrangement joins TRBV28 to TRBJ2-2; no clear D gene. Per germline, CDR1 MDHEN and CDR2 SYDVKM. The V gene lost 1 base and the J gene lost 3 bases, with 6 bases spanning the gap. The CDR3 sequence is 14 residues long. In DNA, the CDR3 is TGTGCCAGCAGTTTATCGGGTTACACCGGGGAGCTGTTTTTT. Protein product: CASSLSGYTGELFF.

This chain links TRBV14 with TRBJ2-3; D gene unclear. This CDR3 spans 16 amino acids. The germline CDR1 and CDR2 sequences are SGHDN and FVKESK. V lost 3 bases and J 2 bases, leaving 15 bases between the germline ends. This CDR3 is CASSQGHKFLTDTQYF. CDR3 DNA sequence: TGTGCCAGCAGCCAGGGCCACAAGTTCCTCACAGATACGCAGTATTTT.

V and J are TRBV7-9 and TRBJ2-1, with a tentative D call TRBD2 (5 bases). Germline values: CDR1 SEHNR, CDR2 FQNEAQ (reference sequence). CDR3 length: 14 residues. The V end lost 1 base, the J end lost 6 bases, and 10 bases lay between the germline ends. The CDR3 is CASSLVSLANEQFF. The CDR3 DNA sequence: TGTGCCAGCAGCTTAGTAAGCCTAGCCAATGAGCAGTTCTTC.

The CDR3 loop reads CASSLELYAGQGPRGAFF. The CDR3 DNA reads as TGTGCCAGCAGCTTAGAACTCTATGCGGGACAGGGCCCTCGAGGAGCTTTCTTT. The rearrangement links TRBV11-2 to TRBJ1-1; 9 nucleotides agree with TRBD1. V gave up 0 bases and J gave up 10 bases; unmatched junction bases: 18. There are 18 residues in the CDR3. CDR1 and CDR2 from the germline V gene are SGHAT and FQNNGV.

This chain joins TRBV7-8 and TRBJ2-5; 7 bases are a match to TRBD2. The J segment lost 5 bases and the V segment lost 1 base, leaving 7 bases of the junction unmatched. This CDR3 has 15 residues. Germline V gene lookup returns CDR1 SGHVS and CDR2 FQNEAQ. The CDR3: CASSLEGAGAETQYF. The CDR3 region has the DNA TGTGCCAGCAGCTTAGAAGGGGCGGGAGCGGAGACCCAGTACTTC.